These 27 T cell receptor beta chains share one sample of origin, sequenced in a study of response to subunit inactivated influenza vaccine listed by TCRdb under 2018. The library was generated by RT-PCR. The data were produced on an Illumina HiSeq 2500. TCRdb reworked the public reads: Q25 trimming with fastp, MiXCR clone assembly, productive beta chains retained. All rows with the same CDR3 protein become a single entry with the most common DNA and genes. The sample includes some 550,000 distinct CDR3 sequences, with under 30% observed a single time. 2.5% to 3% of the sample belongs to the ten largest clones. This sample also appeared in a second study, on T cells expressing NK-cell markers. As the second study states: TCR beta cDNA libraries were made by 5'RACE template switching that added a universal primer site and unique molecular identifiers.

The sequencing used CD4+ T cells sorted from PBMCs, collected about 11 days after vaccination. All receptors come from a middle-aged man who received an inactivated influenza vaccine. Donor details come from another sample of the same person, matched by shared clones.

The chain uses TRBV4-2 and TRBJ1-5; the D gene is possibly TRBD1 (5 bases). Germline CDR1 LGHNA, CDR2 YNFKEQ. This CDR3 comprises 14 residues. The V gene lost 6 bases and the J gene lost 3 bases, with 12 bases spanning the gap. CDR3 sequence reads: CASSSQGDNQPQHF. The CDR3 nucleotides read TGTGCCAGCAGTTCTCAGGGCGACAATCAGCCCCAGCATTTT.

The genes are TRBV20-1 and TRBJ2-7, with 8 positions matching TRBD2. This CDR3 comprises 14 residues. The V and J ends lost 6 bases and 2 bases, in that order; junction bases with no gene match: 9. Germline values: CDR1 DFQATT, CDR2 SNEGSKA (reference sequence). CDR3 nucleotide sequence: TGCAGTGCAACAATAGCGGGGCCGACCTACGAGCAGTACTTC. Its protein is CSATIAGPTYEQYF.

J is TRBJ2-7 and V is TRBV20-1, with 7 bases fitting TRBD1. CDR3 length: 13 amino acids. From germline, CDR1 is DFQATT and CDR2 SNEGSKA (reference sequence). J was trimmed by 6 bases and V by 3 bases; bases with no gene match: 8. The CDR3: CSARRAGGSEQYF. CDR3 DNA sequence: TGCAGTGCTAGGAGGGCAGGGGGATCCGAGCAGTACTTC.

The DNA for the CDR3 is TGCAGTGCTAGAGAGGGGAAACAGGGGGTCAATTCACCCCTCCACTTT. Its protein product is CSAREGKQGVNSPLHF. The chain employs TRBV20-1 and TRBJ1-6, with 8 positions matching TRBD1. Germline assignment: CDR1 DFQATT and CDR2 SNEGSKA (reference sequence). The ends lost 0 bases at V and 7 bases at J; junction bases unmatched: 8. The CDR3 runs to 16 residues.

V is TRBV5-1 and J is TRBJ2-2, with a possible D match to TRBD2 (6 bases). Trimming removed 0 bases at V and 5 bases at J, with 11 bases between. CDR1 is SGHRS, CDR2 YFSETQ, per germline. The CDR3 covers 15 residues. In nucleotides, the CDR3 is TGCGCCAGCAGCTTGGGGAGCGGGTTGACCGGGGAGCTGTTTTTT. This sequence encodes CASSLGSGLTGELFF.

J is TRBJ2-6 and V is TRBV4-2; 12 bases match TRBD2. The CDR3 is made up of 19 amino acids. V trimming: 0 bases; J trimming: 2 bases; junction bases outside the gene matches: 5. Germline V CDR1 and CDR2: LGHNA, YNFKEQ. Here the CDR3 reads CASSQEVGLAGTGANVLTF. For the CDR3, the DNA is TGTGCCAGCAGCCAAGAGGTTGGACTAGCGGGGACTGGGGCCAACGTCCTGACTTTC.

The V gene is TRBV14, the J gene TRBJ1-6; 7 bases map to TRBD1. Germline V CDR1 and CDR2: SGHDN, FVKESK. This CDR3 spans 15 amino acids. The V and J ends lost 3 bases and 5 bases, in that order; junction bases with no gene match: 4. DNA for the CDR3: TGTGCCAGCAGCCAGTGGGACAGCAATAATTCACCCCTCCACTTT. Amino acids: CASSQWDSNNSPLHF.

This sequence joins TRBV9 and TRBJ2-3; no clear D. Trimming took 2 bases from V and 3 from J, leaving 16 bases between them. Germline V gives CDR1 SGDLS, CDR2 YYNGEE. CDR3 length: 16 amino acids. The CDR3: CASSVGSRATTDTQYF. DNA of the CDR3: TGTGCCAGCAGCGTCGGTTCCCGGGCCACAACAGATACGCAGTATTTT.

This sequence joins TRBV7-2 and TRBJ2-2; no clear D. Germline values: CDR1 SGHTA, CDR2 FQGNSA. V lost 2 bases, J lost 6 bases, and 7 bases lay in between. The CDR3 has 13 residues. CDR3 region: CASSLYMAGELFF. For the CDR3, the DNA is TGTGCCAGCAGCTTATATATGGCCGGGGAGCTGTTTTTT.

The V call is TRBV20-1, the J call TRBJ2-5; 10 bases are shared with TRBD2. Germline V gene data show CDR1 as DFQATT and CDR2 as SNEGSKA (reference sequence). V gave up 6 bases and J gave up 5 bases; unmatched junction bases: 9. CDR3 length: 14 amino acids. CDR3 bases: TGCAGTGCCACGAGCGGGGGGGCCTGGGAGACCCAGTACTTC. Translated: CSATSGGAWETQYF.

The chain combines TRBV12-3 or TRBV12-4 with TRBJ2-3, with 10 nucleotides matching TRBD1. J gave up 6 bases and V 5 bases, and 5 bases lay outside the gene matches. This CDR3 is built from 14 residues. In DNA form, the CDR3 reads TGTGCCAGCAGTCCGACAGGGGGCTCGGATACGCAGTATTTT. Its translation is CASSPTGGSDTQYF.

The rearrangement joins TRBV20-1 to TRBJ2-7, with 8 bases fitting TRBD2. Germline V gene data show CDR1 as DFQATT and CDR2 as SNEGSKA (reference sequence). V gave up 5 bases and J gave up 4 bases; unmatched junction bases: 10. This CDR3 is built from 14 residues. CDR3 residues: CSAQGTSVLYEQYF. CDR3 in DNA: TGCAGTGCTCAAGGGACTAGTGTTCTTTACGAGCAGTACTTC.

This clonotype was counted only a few times. The V and J genes are TRBV5-1 and TRBJ2-3, with 13 positions matching TRBD2. The germline V gene has CDR1 SGHRS and CDR2 YFSETQ. Germline trimming cut 4 bases from V and 6 bases from J; bases unmatched to any gene: 8. This CDR3 contains 16 residues. The CDR3 spells CASSSGLAGVSDTQYF. CDR3 coding DNA: TGCGCCAGCAGCAGTGGACTAGCGGGAGTTTCGGATACGCAGTATTTT.

The V call is TRBV7-9, the J call TRBJ1-5; D not certain. The CDR3 covers 14 residues. The V and J ends lost 1 base and 4 bases respectively, with 8 bases between them. CDR1 SEHNR and CDR2 FQNEAQ come from the germline V gene (reference sequence). The CDR3 DNA sequence: TGTGCCAGCAGCTTAGTTGGAGTTAATCAGCCCCAGCATTTT. Translation: CASSLVGVNQPQHF.

The chain combines TRBV7-9 with TRBJ2-1, with D uncertain. Germline values: CDR1 SEHNR, CDR2 FQNEAQ (reference sequence). V was pared by 2 bases and J by 6 bases, with 11 bases between. CDR3 length: 14 residues. CDR3 sequence: CASSLTVSGNEQFF. CDR3 nucleotide sequence: TGTGCCAGCAGCTTAACTGTCTCGGGCAATGAGCAGTTCTTC.

This clonotype has a handful of counts. The V gene is TRBV5-1, the J gene TRBJ1-1; TRBD1 might be the D (6 bases). Germline values: CDR1 SGHRS, CDR2 YFSETQ. This CDR3 comprises 15 residues. The V and J ends lost 0 bases and 1 base respectively, with 10 bases between them. CDR3: CASSLDAGANTEAFF. The CDR3, as DNA: TGCGCCAGCAGCTTGGATGCAGGGGCGAACACTGAAGCTTTCTTT.

This clonotype showed up just a few times. The chain recombines TRBV5-1 with TRBJ2-7; 11 nucleotides align to TRBD2. The length of the CDR3 is 15 residues. The V and J ends lost 4 bases and 4 bases, in that order; junction bases with no gene match: 7. CDR1 SGHRS and CDR2 YFSETQ come from the germline V gene. CDR3 nucleotide sequence: TGCGCCAGCAGCCTAACTAGCGGGGGAAGATACGAGCAGTACTTC. Protein product: CASSLTSGGRYEQYF. Full variable domain (missing parts from reference TRBV5-1 and TRBJ2-7): KAGVTQTPRYLIKTRGQQVTLSCSPISGHRSVSWYQQTPGQGLQFLFEYFSETQRNKGNFPGRFSGRQFSNSRSEMNVSTLELGDSALYLCASSLTSGGRYEQYFGPGTRLTVT.

This clonotype appeared once. V and J are TRBV20-1 and TRBJ2-7; 7 nucleotides match TRBD2. V lost 6 bases, J lost 3 bases, and 5 bases stayed unmatched. CDR3 size: 12 residues. Looked up from germline, CDR1 is DFQATT and CDR2 is SNEGSKA (reference sequence). CDR3 coding DNA: TGCAGTGCGCTTTCTAGCGGCTACGAGCAGTACTTC. This codes for CSALSSGYEQYF.

The chain couples TRBV7-2 to TRBJ2-5; 9 bases are shared with TRBD2. There are 17 residues in the CDR3. V lost 2 bases, J lost 3 bases, and 10 bases stayed unmatched. CDR1 and CDR2 from the germline V gene are SGHTA and FQGNSA. CDR3 residues: CASSLRLAGPTKETQYF. CDR3 nucleotides: TGTGCCAGCAGCTTAAGGCTAGCGGGGCCAACCAAAGAGACCCAGTACTTC.

V is TRBV7-2 and J is TRBJ2-3; 7 bases match TRBD1. Unmatched junction bases numbered 2, after V lost 2 bases and J lost 0 bases. CDR1 is SGHTA, CDR2 FQGNSA, per germline. The CDR3 sequence is 15 residues long. The CDR3 nucleotides read TGTGCCAGCAGCTTACCGACAGGGAGCACAGATACGCAGTATTTT. As protein: CASSLPTGSTDTQYF. Together with reference TRBV7-2 and TRBJ2-3, the CDR3 gives the full variable domain: GAGVSQSPSNKVTEKGKDVELRCDPISGHTALYWYRQSLGQGLEFLIYFQGNSAPDKSGLPSDRFSAERTGGSVSTLTIQRTQQEDSAVYLCASSLPTGSTDTQYFGPGTRLTVL.

A note on this clonotype: A much larger clonotype is one base distant, so this may be a read error. This chain connects TRBV29-1 to TRBJ2-6; D gene unclear. The CDR3 has 13 amino acids. The V gene's germline CDR1 is SQVTM and CDR2 ANQGSEA. The CDR3 is CGVVGSGANVLTF. The CDR3 DNA is TGCGGCGTTGTAGGTTCTGGGGCCAACGTCCTGACTTTC.

The rearrangement uses TRBV20-1 and TRBJ2-7; unclear D gene. V shed 4 bases and J shed 1 base, with 8 bases lying between them. The CDR3 consists of 12 residues. Germline V CDR1 and CDR2: DFQATT, SNEGSKA (reference sequence). The CDR3 sequence is CSATSLSYEQYF. CDR3 coding DNA: TGCAGTGCTACGTCCCTGTCCTACGAGCAGTACTTC.

There are a few counts of this clonotype. The chain joins TRBV6-2 or TRBV6-3 to TRBJ2-7; TRBD1 matches 7 bases. The CDR3 runs to 14 residues. CDR1 and CDR2 (germline): MNHEY, SVGEGT. Trimming took 10 bases from V and 0 from J; bases not matched to a gene: 9. The DNA of the CDR3 is TGTGCCACTAAACAGGGGCGAAGCTCCTACGAGCAGTACTTC. Protein: CATKQGRSSYEQYF.

This clonotype was observed a few times. The rearrangement links TRBV7-2 to TRBJ2-2; D is unresolved. The V and J ends lost 2 bases and 4 bases respectively, with 8 bases between them. This CDR3 is built from 14 residues. The germline gives CDR1 SGHTA, CDR2 FQGNSA. CDR3 region: CASSLTKLTGELFF. In DNA, the CDR3 is TGTGCCAGCAGCTTAACCAAGCTCACCGGGGAGCTGTTTTTT. The full variable domain, rest sourced from reference TRBV7-2 and TRBJ2-2, is GAGVSQSPSNKVTEKGKDVELRCDPISGHTALYWYRQSLGQGLEFLIYFQGNSAPDKSGLPSDRFSAERTGGSVSTLTIQRTQQEDSAVYLCASSLTKLTGELFFGEGSRLTVL.

V usage is TRBV24-1 and J usage is TRBJ2-1; no clear D. CDR1 KGHDR and CDR2 SFDVKD come from the germline V gene. V lost 3 bases to trimming and J lost 5 bases, with 7 bases between them. The CDR3 has 13 amino acids. CDR3 sequence reads: CATSDAGHNEQFF. The CDR3 DNA reads TGTGCCACCAGTGATGCAGGTCACAATGAGCAGTTCTTC.

This clonotype was seen a few times. This chain connects TRBV7-2 to TRBJ2-2, with 8 bases aligning to TRBD2. The V gene end was trimmed by 2 bases and the J gene end by 0 bases; junction bases not matched to a gene: 2. The germline V gene has CDR1 SGHTA and CDR2 FQGNSA. The CDR3 length is 16 residues. The CDR3 DNA is TGTGCCAGCAGCTTAAGAGCGGGAGCGAACACCGGGGAGCTGTTTTTT. It translates to CASSLRAGANTGELFF.

The chain is built from TRBV18 and TRBJ2-1; 7 bases line up with TRBD2. The germline V gene encodes CDR1 KGHSH and CDR2 LQKENI. The CDR3 has 15 amino acids. V shed 5 bases and J 6 bases; nucleotides not matched to a gene: 10. The CDR3 sequence is CASSGGSGFGNEQFF. In nucleotides, the CDR3 is TGTGCCAGCTCAGGAGGTAGCGGGTTTGGCAATGAGCAGTTCTTC.